This TCR beta chain was obtained from a study of siplizumab effects on memory and regulatory T cells. Notes on the study in general: It was never confirmed that proliferating Tregs from siplizumab cultures were suppressive. Naive T cells appeared more diverse than memory cells and seemed to be major alloresponse contributors.

The V end lost 0 bases, the J end lost 4 bases, and 16 bases lay between the germline ends. The germline V gene encodes CDR1 SGHRS and CDR2 YFSETQ. The CDR3 consists of 16 residues. Generated by immunoSEQ multiplex PCR, the TCRdb table keeps only in-frame clones and is missing some. The sample carries 70,000 to 100,000 clones, roughly 96% recorded once. Points on this clone: What it recognizes is unknown.

This sequence originates from a human donor in good health. The J gene is TRBJ2-5, the V gene TRBV5-1, with D perhaps being TRBD1 or TRBD2 (5 bases each). Sequencing used naive CD4+ T cells sorted from blood. In DNA, the CDR3 is TGCGCCAGCAGCTTGGCCTACGGGGCAATTCGAGAGACCCAGTACTTC. It specifies CASSLAYGAIRETQYF.